Listed below are T cell receptor beta chains from one sample, sequenced in a study of cytomegalovirus exposure and HLA in healthy donors. Clones were sequenced by immunoSEQ multiplex PCR, and TCRdb holds only the in-frame ones, with some missing. Of under 150,000 clones in the sample, around four fifths were seen once. The sequenced material came from PBMCs. Receptors were obtained from a boy between 10 and 17 years old in good health and CMV-seronegative. The CDR3 runs from the conserved cysteine through the conserved F or W. The order of the fields is V gene, D gene, clone size, J gene, CDR3 protein, CDR3 DNA. A D gene is named only where the DNA matches it firmly. Size values are once, few and many counts, or a class for expanded clones, and some rows have none.

TRBV11-2	TRBD1	.	TRBJ1-5	CASSFDRGDQPQHF	TGTGCCAGCAGCTTCGACAGGGGAGATCAGCCCCAGCATTTT
TRBV5-1	TRBD2	.	TRBJ2-7	CASSLAPRGRVDEQYF	TGCGCCAGCAGCTTGGCCCCGCGGGGGAGGGTCGACGAGCAGTACTTC
TRBV11-3	.	once	TRBJ2-7	CASSLAQTPKRYEQYF	TGTGCCAGCAGCTTAGCCCAAACACCGAAGAGGTACGAGCAGTACTTC
TRBV5-7	TRBD1	.	TRBJ1-1	CASSLGTGGAKTEAFF	TGTGCCAGCAGCTTGGGGACAGGGGGCGCGAAGACTGAAGCTTTCTTT
TRBV18	.	.	TRBJ1-5	CASSPNRDGQPQHF	TGTGCCAGCTCACCAAACAGGGACGGTCAGCCCCAGCATTTT
TRBV4-2	TRBD1	.	TRBJ2-1	CASSLRQGGNEQFF	TGTGCCAGCAGCCTTCGACAGGGGGGGAATGAGCAGTTCTTC
TRBV27	TRBD1	.	TRBJ2-7	CASKRTGPHEQYF	TGTGCCAGCAAACGGACAGGGCCCCACGAGCAGTACTTC
TRBV7-9	.	.	TRBJ2-7	CASSPPRYFEQYF	TGTGCCAGCAGCCCGCCCCGCTACTTTGAGCAGTACTTC
TRBV6-5	TRBD2	.	TRBJ2-1	CASSLGLAGVNEQFF	TGTGCCAGCAGTTTGGGACTAGCGGGGGTCAATGAGCAGTTCTTC
TRBV30	TRBD2	.	TRBJ2-1	CAWSLLLAGGPNEQFF	TGTGCCTGGAGTCTCCTCCTGGCGGGAGGGCCTAATGAGCAGTTCTTC
TRBV30	.	.	TRBJ2-2	CAWNRDTGELFF	TGTGCCTGGAACAGGGACACCGGGGAGCTGTTTTTT
TRBV9	.	.	TRBJ2-2	CASSVGLPSDHTGELFF	TGTGCCAGCAGCGTGGGGCTTCCTAGCGACCACACCGGGGAGCTGTTTTTT
TRBV30	.	.	TRBJ1-2	CAWEGDGGYTF	TGTGCCTGGGAGGGGGACGGCGGCTACACCTTC
TRBV7-9	TRBD2	few	TRBJ2-3	CASSFSGSPDTQYF	TGTGCCAGCAGCTTTAGCGGGAGTCCAGATACGCAGTATTTT
TRBV4-3	TRBD2	.	TRBJ2-1	CASSQDWLAGGEQFF	TGCGCCAGCAGCCAAGATTGGCTAGCGGGAGGTGAGCAGTTCTTC
TRBV10-3	TRBD1	.	TRBJ1-4	CATRGTGVSEKLFF	TGTGCCACCAGGGGGACAGGGGTCTCTGAAAAACTGTTTTTT
TRBV14	.	.	TRBJ2-2	CASSQVRDWRNTGELFF	TGTGCCAGCAGCCAAGTGAGGGACTGGAGGAACACCGGGGAGCTGTTTTTT
TRBV27	.	.	TRBJ2-1	CASTQRLVSHEQFF	TGTGCCAGCACACAAAGACTAGTCAGTCATGAGCAGTTCTTC
TRBV25-1	.	few	TRBJ1-1	CASSEYTGTSTEAFF	TGTGCCAGCAGTGAATATACAGGGACCTCCACTGAAGCTTTCTTT
TRBV7-9	.	few	TRBJ2-1	CASSPGGSSYNEQFF	TGTGCCAGCAGCCCAGGAGGGTCGTCCTACAATGAGCAGTTCTTC
TRBV6-5	TRBD1	.	TRBJ1-2	CASSGEGGVSYGYTF	TGTGCCAGCAGTGGCGAAGGGGGCGTGAGCTATGGCTACACCTTC
TRBV4-3	.	once	TRBJ1-1	CASSQVSGRVFSAAFF	TGCGCCAGCAGCCAAGTCAGTGGCAGGGTCTTTTCCGCAGCTTTCTTT
TRBV15	.	.	TRBJ2-1	CATSRLSGGYNEQFF	TGTGCCACCAGCAGACTTTCCGGCGGATACAATGAGCAGTTCTTC